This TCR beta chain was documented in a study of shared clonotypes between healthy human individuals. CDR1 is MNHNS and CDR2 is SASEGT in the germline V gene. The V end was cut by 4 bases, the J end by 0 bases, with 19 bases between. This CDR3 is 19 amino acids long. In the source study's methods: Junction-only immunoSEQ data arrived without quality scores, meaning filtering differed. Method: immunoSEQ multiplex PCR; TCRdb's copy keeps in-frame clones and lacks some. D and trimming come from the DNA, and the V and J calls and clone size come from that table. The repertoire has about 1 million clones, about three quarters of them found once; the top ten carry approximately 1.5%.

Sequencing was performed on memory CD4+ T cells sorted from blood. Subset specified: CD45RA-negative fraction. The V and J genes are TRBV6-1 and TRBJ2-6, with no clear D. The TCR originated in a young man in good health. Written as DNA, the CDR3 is TGTGCCAGCAGTGCCTCTTCCGGAGCCTCCGTCTCTGGGGCCAACGTCCTGACTTTC. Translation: CASSASSGASVSGANVLTF.